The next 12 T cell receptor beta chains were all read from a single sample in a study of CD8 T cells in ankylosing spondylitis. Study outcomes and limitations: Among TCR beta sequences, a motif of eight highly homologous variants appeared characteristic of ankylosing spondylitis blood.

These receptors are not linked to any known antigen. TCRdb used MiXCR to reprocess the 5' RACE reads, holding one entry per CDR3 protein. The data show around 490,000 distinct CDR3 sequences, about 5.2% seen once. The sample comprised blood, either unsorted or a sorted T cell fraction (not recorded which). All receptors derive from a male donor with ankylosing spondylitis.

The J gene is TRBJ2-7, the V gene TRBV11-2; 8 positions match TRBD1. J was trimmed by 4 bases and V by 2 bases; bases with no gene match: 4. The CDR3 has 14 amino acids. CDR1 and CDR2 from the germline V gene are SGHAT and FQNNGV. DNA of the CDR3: TGTGCCAGCAGCTTACCGGGACAGGTTTACGAGCAGTACTTC. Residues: CASSLPGQVYEQYF.

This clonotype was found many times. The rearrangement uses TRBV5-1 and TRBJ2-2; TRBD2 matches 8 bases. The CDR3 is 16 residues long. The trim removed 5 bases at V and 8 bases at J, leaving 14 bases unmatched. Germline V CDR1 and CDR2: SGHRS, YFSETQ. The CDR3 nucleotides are TGCGCCAGCAGGATGTCGACTAGCGTGCTAGGAGGGGAGCTGTTTTTT. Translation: CASRMSTSVLGGELFF.

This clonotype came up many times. CDR3 sequence reads: CSVARRQGPEAFF. Written as DNA, the CDR3 is TGCAGCGTTGCCCGCAGACAGGGCCCTGAAGCTTTCTTT. The chain links TRBV29-1 to TRBJ1-1, with 7 bases fitting TRBD1. There are 13 residues in the CDR3. Germline-derived CDR1 and CDR2 are SQVTM and ANQGSEA. Unmatched junction bases numbered 8, after V lost 4 bases and J lost 6 bases. Full variable domain (missing parts from reference TRBV29-1 and TRBJ1-1): SAVISQKPSRDICQRGTSLTIQCQVDSQVTMMFWYRQQPGQSLTLIATANQGSEATYESGFVIDKFPISRPNLTFSTLTVSNMSPEDSSIYLCSVARRQGPEAFFGQGTRLTVV.

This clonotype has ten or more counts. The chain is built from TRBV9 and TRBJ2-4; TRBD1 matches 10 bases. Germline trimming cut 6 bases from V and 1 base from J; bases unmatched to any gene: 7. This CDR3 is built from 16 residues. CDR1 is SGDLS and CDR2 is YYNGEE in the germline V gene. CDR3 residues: CASTTKGQGAKNIQYF. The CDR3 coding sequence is TGTGCCAGCACAACCAAGGGACAGGGGGCCAAAAACATTCAGTACTTC.

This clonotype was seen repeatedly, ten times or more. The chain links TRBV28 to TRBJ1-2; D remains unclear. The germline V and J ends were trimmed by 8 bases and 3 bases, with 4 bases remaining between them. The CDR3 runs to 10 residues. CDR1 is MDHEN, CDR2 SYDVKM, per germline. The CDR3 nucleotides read TGTGCCAGCGCAGACTATGGCTACACCTTC. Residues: CASADYGYTF.

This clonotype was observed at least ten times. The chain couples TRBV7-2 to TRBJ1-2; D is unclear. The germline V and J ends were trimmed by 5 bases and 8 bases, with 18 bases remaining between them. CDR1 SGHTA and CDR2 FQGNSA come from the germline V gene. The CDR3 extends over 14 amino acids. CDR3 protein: CASSPTTLLSGYTF. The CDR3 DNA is TGTGCCAGCAGCCCGACGACTCTGCTATCGGGCTACACCTTC. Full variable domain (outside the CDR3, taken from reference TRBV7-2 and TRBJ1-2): GAGVSQSPSNKVTEKGKDVELRCDPISGHTALYWYRQSLGQGLEFLIYFQGNSAPDKSGLPSDRFSAERTGGSVSTLTIQRTQQEDSAVYLCASSPTTLLSGYTFGSGTRLTVV.

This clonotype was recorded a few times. For the CDR3, the DNA is TGTGCCACCAACCTAGCGGGGGGAGAGACCCAGTACTTC. Its protein product is CATNLAGGETQYF. The V and J genes are TRBV10-3 and TRBJ2-5; 11 positions agree with TRBD2. From germline, CDR1 is ENHRY and CDR2 SYGVKD. The CDR3 runs 13 residues. Trimming at V came to 10 bases and at J to 4 bases, leaving 5 bases not matched to a gene.

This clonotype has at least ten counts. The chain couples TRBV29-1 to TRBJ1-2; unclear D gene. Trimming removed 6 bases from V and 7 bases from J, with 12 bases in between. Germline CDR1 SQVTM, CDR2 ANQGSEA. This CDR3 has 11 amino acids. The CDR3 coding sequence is TGCAGCGTCCCGACCCGGTTTGGCTACACCTTC. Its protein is CSVPTRFGYTF.

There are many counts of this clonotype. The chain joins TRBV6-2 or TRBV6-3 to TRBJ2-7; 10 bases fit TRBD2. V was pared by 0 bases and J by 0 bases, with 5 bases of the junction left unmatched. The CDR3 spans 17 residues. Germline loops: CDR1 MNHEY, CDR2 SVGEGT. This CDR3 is CASSYSLAGGNSYEQYF. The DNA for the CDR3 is TGTGCCAGCAGTTACTCGTTAGCGGGGGGAAACTCCTACGAGCAGTACTTC.

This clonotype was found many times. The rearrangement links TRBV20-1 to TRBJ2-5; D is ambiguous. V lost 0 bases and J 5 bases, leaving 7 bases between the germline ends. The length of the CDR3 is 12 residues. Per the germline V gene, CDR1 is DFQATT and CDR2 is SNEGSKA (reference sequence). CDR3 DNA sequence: TGCAGTGCTAGAGAAAGTGCCGAGACCCAGTACTTC. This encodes CSARESAETQYF.

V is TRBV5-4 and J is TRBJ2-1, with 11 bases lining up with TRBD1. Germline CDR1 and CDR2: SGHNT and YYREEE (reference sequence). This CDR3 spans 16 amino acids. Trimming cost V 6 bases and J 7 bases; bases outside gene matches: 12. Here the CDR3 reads CASTRSGQGARNEQFF. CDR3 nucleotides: TGTGCCAGCACCAGATCAGGACAGGGGGCGCGGAATGAGCAGTTCTTC.

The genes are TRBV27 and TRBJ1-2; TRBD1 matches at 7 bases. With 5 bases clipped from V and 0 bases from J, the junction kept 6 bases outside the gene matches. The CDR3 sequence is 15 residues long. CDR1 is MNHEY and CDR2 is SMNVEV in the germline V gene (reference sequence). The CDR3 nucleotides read TGTGCCAGCAGTCGCCGGGACAGAGCTAACTATGGCTACACCTTC. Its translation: CASSRRDRANYGYTF.